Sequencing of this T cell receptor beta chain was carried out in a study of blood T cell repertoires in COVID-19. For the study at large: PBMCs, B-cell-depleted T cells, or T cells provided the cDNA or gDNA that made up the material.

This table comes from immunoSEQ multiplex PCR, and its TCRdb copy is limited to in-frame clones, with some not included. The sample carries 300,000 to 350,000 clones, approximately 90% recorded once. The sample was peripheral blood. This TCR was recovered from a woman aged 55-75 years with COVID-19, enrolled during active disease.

CDR3 DNA sequence: TGTGCCAGAGGCCAGAGAGGGCTGTTTTTT. It specifies CARGQRGLFF. The chain joins TRBV9 to TRBJ1-4; D is undetermined. This CDR3 region has 10 residues. The germline gives CDR1 SGDLS, CDR2 YYNGEE. Trimming took off 8 bases at V and 14 bases at J, with 13 bases between the two ends.